This is a list of T cell receptor beta chains from one sample in a study of CD8+ T cells in alopecia areata. Assay used: immunoSEQ multiplex PCR; TCRdb lists only in-frame clones, some missing. The repertoire has about 140,000 clones, around two thirds of them found once; the top ten carry 36%. Sequenced: CD8+ T cells sorted from blood. The origin of the receptors is a human donor in good health. CDR3s include the opening cysteine and the closing phenylalanine or tryptophan. A D gene is named only where the DNA matches it firmly. A clone size is listed for some rows: how often the clone was seen (once, few, many), or a class if it is expanded.

cdr3_length j_call d_call v_call clone_size cdr3_aa cdr3_nt
12 TRBJ1-1 - TRBV29-1 few CSVVGAGPEAFF TGCAGCGTTGTAGGGGCCGGGCCTGAAGCTTTCTTT
15 TRBJ2-3 - TRBV27 - CASSYLARPTDTQYF TGTGCCAGCAGTTACTTAGCGAGGCCCACAGATACGCAGTATTTT
12 TRBJ2-2 - TRBV2 - CASRVSPGELFF TGTGCCAGCAGGGTTAGCCCCGGGGAGCTGTTTTTT
15 TRBJ1-4 - TRBV27 - CASKVAGQSNEKLFF TGTGCCAGCAAGGTGGCGGGGCAGTCTAATGAAAAACTGTTTTTT
13 TRBJ2-2 - TRBV25-1 - CASSGLNTGELFF TGTGCCAGCAGTGGGTTGAACACCGGGGAGCTGTTTTTT
14 TRBJ1-2 - TRBV29-1 - CSVDRPGRDYGYTF TGCAGCGTTGATCGGCCAGGGCGCGACTATGGCTACACCTTC
10 TRBJ1-1 - TRBV2 few CASSDTEAFF TGTGCCAGCAGTGACACTGAAGCTTTCTTT
14 TRBJ2-1 - TRBV6-5 - CASSYSKSYNEQFF TGTGCCAGCAGTTACTCAAAGTCCTACAATGAGCAGTTCTTC
15 TRBJ1-5 - TRBV9 - CASSVAGFINQPQHF TGTGCCAGCAGCGTAGCTGGGTTTATCAATCAGCCCCAGCATTTT
16 TRBJ2-3 - TRBV5-1 once CASSLVYGRSTDTQYF TGCGCCAGCAGCTTGGTTTACGGGAGAAGCACAGATACGCAGTATTTT
15 TRBJ2-5 - TRBV7-9 - CASSPELASQETQYF TGTGCCAGCAGCCCCGAGCTAGCGTCACAAGAGACCCAGTACTTC
14 TRBJ2-1 - TRBV5-1 few CASSLNAKNNEQFF TGCGCCAGCAGCTTAAACGCTAAAAACAATGAGCAGTTCTTC
15 TRBJ1-5 - TRBV27 - CASSSMWDINQPQHF TGTGCCAGCTCCTCTATGTGGGACATTAATCAGCCCCAGCATTTT
14 TRBJ2-7 - TRBV6-5 once CASSYSRDNYEQYF TGTGCCAGCAGTTACTCACGGGACAACTACGAGCAGTACTTC
18 TRBJ2-6 - TRBV7-9 - CASRPVGDLNSGANVLTF TGTGCCAGCAGACCCGTGGGGGATTTAAACTCTGGGGCCAACGTCCTGACTTTC
15 TRBJ2-2 TRBD2 TRBV7-9 - CASSPSGANTGELFF TGTGCCAGCAGCCCTAGCGGGGCGAACACCGGGGAGCTGTTTTTT
18 TRBJ2-1 - TRBV28 - CASSSYLGLPSSYNEQFF TGTGCCAGCAGTTCATACCTGGGACTTCCAAGCTCCTACAATGAGCAGTTCTTC
14 TRBJ2-3 - TRBV15 - CATSREQDLYTQYF TGTGCCACCAGCAGAGAACAGGACCTGTATACGCAGTATTTT
13 TRBJ2-1 TRBD1 TRBV18 - CASSPGQGNEQFF TGTGCCAGCTCACCGGGACAGGGCAATGAGCAGTTCTTC
15 TRBJ2-7 TRBD2 TRBV27 - CASSKLAGIDHEQYF TGTGCCAGCAGCAAACTAGCGGGAATCGACCACGAGCAGTACTTC
14 TRBJ1-2 - TRBV30 - CAWSPAIGWDGYTF TGTGCCTGGAGTCCTGCGATAGGGTGGGATGGCTACACCTTC
13 TRBJ2-1 - TRBV5-4 - CASSRERYNEQFF TGTGCCAGCTCACGGGAGCGCTACAATGAGCAGTTCTTC
16 TRBJ2-7 TRBD2 TRBV5-1 - CASSFRTSGRSYEQYF TGCGCCAGCAGCTTCCGGACTAGCGGGAGGTCTTACGAGCAGTACTTC
15 TRBJ2-5 - TRBV7-2 few CASSLEAGWQETQYF TGTGCCAGCAGCTTAGAGGCGGGGTGGCAAGAGACCCAGTACTTC
12 TRBJ2-1 TRBD2 TRBV29-1 - CSVPSGYNEQFF TGCAGCGTCCCTAGCGGATACAATGAGCAGTTCTTC
15 TRBJ2-1 - TRBV12-5 - CASGSTPDGDNEQFF TGTGCTAGTGGTTCCACCCCCGACGGCGACAATGAGCAGTTCTTC
15 TRBJ2-7 TRBD2 TRBV7-9 few CASSSGLVPTYEQYF TGTGCCAGCAGCTCCGGACTAGTGCCAACCTACGAGCAGTACTTC
14 TRBJ2-5 - TRBV6-6 - CASRPMTGVETQYF TGTGCCAGCAGACCCATGACGGGAGTAGAGACCCAGTACTTC
14 TRBJ1-5 - TRBV6-5 once CASSYGSGNQPQHF TGTGCCAGCAGTTACGGATCAGGGAATCAGCCCCAGCATTTT
15 TRBJ2-5 TRBD1 TRBV11-2 - CASSYPEGAEETQYF TGTGCCAGCAGCTATCCCGAGGGGGCCGAGGAGACCCAGTACTTC
16 TRBJ1-1 - TRBV27 - CASSSTGILTYTEAFF TGTGCCAGCAGTTCTACCGGGATTCTAACGTACACTGAAGCTTTCTTT
10 TRBJ2-7 - TRBV13 - CASGHHEQYF TGTGCCAGTGGTCACCACGAGCAGTACTTC
13 TRBJ2-1 - TRBV2 - CASSEPGWDEQFF TGTGCCAGCAGTGAACCAGGCTGGGATGAGCAGTTCTTC
15 TRBJ2-3 TRBD2 TRBV13 - CASSRGLAGTDTQYF TGTGCCAGCAGTCGGGGACTAGCGGGGACAGATACGCAGTATTTT
13 TRBJ2-1 - TRBV5-6 - CASSLGWGNEQFF TGTGCCAGCAGCTTGGGATGGGGGAATGAGCAGTTCTTC
11 TRBJ1-2 - TRBV6-1 many CASTVQEGYTF TGTGCCAGCACTGTTCAGGAAGGCTACACCTTC
15 TRBJ2-1 TRBD2 TRBV29-1 - CSVEDLGLAGVGQFF TGCAGCGTTGAAGATTTGGGTCTAGCGGGAGTAGGGCAGTTCTTC
15 TRBJ2-7 - TRBV18 once CASSPLKVPTYEQYF TGTGCCAGCTCACCGTTAAAAGTGCCAACCTACGAGCAGTACTTC
13 TRBJ2-1 - TRBV6-5 - CASTHPAGHEQFF TGTGCCAGCACCCACCCCGCCGGCCATGAGCAGTTCTTC
14 TRBJ1-1 - TRBV7-6 few CASSFGPLVAEAFF TGTGCCAGCAGCTTCGGGCCCTTGGTGGCTGAAGCTTTCTTT
15 TRBJ2-7 TRBD1 TRBV9 - CASSVGTGGFYEQYF TGTGCCAGCAGCGTGGGGACAGGGGGCTTCTACGAGCAGTACTTC
11 TRBJ2-7 TRBD1 TRBV29-1 few CSVATGVEQYF TGCAGCGTTGCCACAGGGGTCGAGCAGTACTTC
11 TRBJ1-2 - TRBV29-1 - CSVGEGGGYTF TGCAGCGTTGGGGAAGGTGGAGGCTACACCTTC
15 TRBJ2-3 - TRBV5-6 - CASSLDQGRTDTQYF TGTGCCAGCAGCTTGGATCAGGGCCGCACAGATACGCAGTATTTT
13 TRBJ2-7 - TRBV29-1 - CSVVGTAAYEQYF TGCAGCGTTGTCGGGACCGCCGCCTACGAGCAGTACTTC
13 TRBJ2-2 - TRBV29-1 - CSALTDFTGELFF TGCAGCGCCCTGACAGACTTCACCGGGGAGCTGTTTTTT
12 TRBJ2-7 - TRBV30 - CAWSPGFYEQYF TGTGCCTGGAGCCCCGGGTTCTACGAGCAGTACTTC
14 TRBJ2-7 TRBD2 TRBV29-1 - CSVDGGGDRYEQYF TGCAGCGTTGATGGCGGGGGGGATCGCTACGAGCAGTACTTC
13 TRBJ2-5 - TRBV29-1 few CSLNGIEGETQYF TGCAGCCTGAACGGGATAGAGGGGGAGACCCAGTACTTC
13 TRBJ2-7 - TRBV4-1 - CASSRAAKWEQYF TGCGCCAGCAGCCGGGCTGCAAAGTGGGAGCAGTACTTC
13 TRBJ2-2 - TRBV27 - CASGTVNTGELFF TGTGCCAGCGGGACGGTAAACACCGGGGAGCTGTTTTTT
13 TRBJ1-2 - TRBV9 few CASSVGGGYGYTF TGTGCCAGCAGCGTAGGAGGGGGCTATGGCTACACCTTC
11 TRBJ2-5 - TRBV2 - CASVGVLAQYF TGTGCCAGCGTCGGAGTCCTGGCCCAGTACTTC
13 TRBJ1-2 TRBD1 TRBV7-9 - CASSSGQGHGYTF TGTGCCAGCAGCTCCGGACAGGGCCACGGCTACACCTTC
16 TRBJ2-2 TRBD1 TRBV11-1 - CASSFWEQGGTGELFF TGTGCCAGCAGCTTCTGGGAACAGGGGGGCACCGGGGAGCTGTTTTTT